The clone carrying this TCR beta chain was found once. The target antigen is unknown. 60 Vbeta and 13 Jbeta primers were used in PCR. Measured with immunoSEQ multiplex PCR; TCRdb has only the in-frame clones, and not every one. The sample has about 140,000 clones; approximately 78% are singletons. CDR1 and CDR2 from the germline V gene are LNHNV and YYDKDF (reference sequence). CDR3 length: 19 amino acids. Trimming took off 0 bases at V and 0 bases at J, with 18 bases between the two ends. These data belong to a study of cytomegalovirus exposure and HLA in healthy donors. Overall study results and limits: TCR beta V- and J-gene trimming, according to a later analysis, was linked to a missense DCLRE1C variant.

This TCR came from a female donor in good health and CMV-seronegative. This sequence joins TRBV15 and TRBJ2-1, with a tentative D call TRBD1 (5 bases). The sample taken for sequencing was PBMCs. In DNA form, the CDR3 reads TGTGCCACCAGCAGAGATCGGGCCAGGGCCATTACCTCCTACAATGAGCAGTTCTTC. It codes for CATSRDRARAITSYNEQFF.